A single sample is the source of the 13 T cell receptor beta chains below, sequenced in a study of blood T cell repertoires in COVID-19. The assay was immunoSEQ multiplex PCR, and TCRdb's table has in-frame clones only and misses some. In the table there are about 110,000 clones, roughly 80% of which are singletons. The sequencing sample was made of peripheral blood. These receptor sequences come from a woman aged 80 or over with acute or convalescent COVID-19.

The rearrangement links TRBV10-3 to TRBJ2-1; 9 bases are shared with TRBD2. V shed 4 bases and J 5 bases; nucleotides not matched to a gene: 6. This CDR3 contains 15 residues. Germline CDR1 is ENHRY and CDR2 is SYGVKD. The CDR3 sequence: CAISGLAGIHNEQFF. The CDR3 DNA follows: TGTGCCATCAGTGGGCTAGCGGGAATCCACAATGAGCAGTTCTTC.

V usage is TRBV7-8 and J usage is TRBJ2-1; D call uncertain. The germline V gene has CDR1 SGHVS and CDR2 FQNEAQ. Between the trimmed V and J ends, which lost 5 bases and 0 bases, there was a span of 14 bases. The CDR3 totals 16 residues. The CDR3 sequence is CASSPSAHPSYNEQFF. As DNA, the CDR3 is TGTGCCAGCAGCCCAAGCGCTCACCCCTCCTACAATGAGCAGTTCTTC.

This clone was recorded a few times. The chain employs TRBV29-1 and TRBJ1-4; D uncertain. The CDR3 runs 14 residues. Trimming cost V 7 bases and J 4 bases, with 16 bases left between them. The germline V gene has CDR1 SQVTM and CDR2 ANQGSEA. CDR3 in DNA: TGCAGCGCCACCGGCGCGGAGAGTAATGAAAAACTGTTTTTT. Protein: CSATGAESNEKLFF.

This chain uses TRBV5-6 with TRBJ2-4; D gene ambiguous. Germline values: CDR1 SGHDT, CDR2 YYEEEE. Trimming removed 4 bases at V and 0 bases at J, with 11 bases between. CDR3 length: 15 residues. CDR3 region: CASSPFQIAKNIQYF. In DNA, the CDR3 is TGTGCCAGCAGCCCATTTCAAATAGCCAAAAACATTCAGTACTTC.

The chain recombines TRBV12-5 with TRBJ1-1; unclear D gene. The V end lost 4 bases, the J end lost 4 bases, and 13 bases lay between the germline ends. This CDR3 spans 14 amino acids. Per the germline V gene, CDR1 is LGHNT and CDR2 is FRNRAP. The CDR3 nucleotides are TGTGCTAGTGGTTCAGCGGTTGCCGGCACTGAAGCTTTCTTT. It specifies CASGSAVAGTEAFF.

The chain carries TRBV9 and TRBJ2-2, with 8 bases lining up with TRBD2. Germline lookup yields CDR1 SGDLS and CDR2 YYNGEE. The length of the CDR3 is 17 residues. V lost 0 bases, J lost 7 bases, and 11 bases stayed unmatched. CDR3 coding DNA: TGTGCCAGCAGCGTAGAGCCTATGAGCGGGAGTCTCGGGGAGCTGTTTTTT. It translates to CASSVEPMSGSLGELFF. Full variable domain (remainder filled in from reference TRBV9 and TRBJ2-2): DSGVTQTPKHLITATGQRVTLRCSPRSGDLSVYWYQQSLDQGLQFLIQYYNGEERAKGNILERFSAQQFPDLHSELNLSSLELGDSALYFCASSVEPMSGSLGELFFGEGSRLTVL.

The chain links TRBV5-4 to TRBJ1-2; D might be TRBD1 (6 bases). CDR1 and CDR2 (germline): SGHNT, YYREEE (reference sequence). The V gene lost 4 bases and the J gene lost 0 bases, with 13 bases spanning the gap. The CDR3 length is 15 residues. CDR3 bases: TGTGCCAGCAGCAGGGGGGGGAGGGCTAACTATGGCTACACCTTC. It yields the protein CASSRGGRANYGYTF.

The genes are TRBV7-2 and TRBJ1-3, with D unresolved. The V gene's germline CDR1 is SGHTA and CDR2 FQGNSA. Trimming cost V 5 bases and J 7 bases, with 12 bases left between them. The CDR3 contains 13 residues. This chain's CDR3 is CASSPDLRNTIYF. CDR3 bases: TGTGCCAGCAGCCCGGACTTAAGGAACACCATATATTTT.

V gene TRBV24-1 combines with J gene TRBJ1-2; perhaps TRBD1 as D (5 bases). V shed 2 bases and J shed 5 bases, with 8 bases lying between them. CDR1 and CDR2 from the germline V gene are KGHDR and SFDVKD. The CDR3 is made up of 13 amino acids. This chain's CDR3 is CATSDSTAYGYTF. CDR3 nucleotides: TGTGCCACCAGTGATTCGACAGCTTATGGCTACACCTTC.

This chain connects TRBV2 to TRBJ1-4; 9 nucleotides agree with TRBD1. The CDR3 length is 18 residues. The V gene's germline CDR1 is SNHLY and CDR2 FYNNEI. V shed 6 bases and J 3 bases; nucleotides not matched to a gene: 14. The CDR3 DNA follows: TGTGCCAGCAGAGCTCCCGCCGGACAGGGGCAGTCTAATGAAAAACTGTTTTTT. This encodes CASRAPAGQGQSNEKLFF.

The CDR3 region is CASSPRTGGNTEAFF. As DNA, the CDR3 is TGTGCCAGCAGCCCCAGGACAGGGGGGAACACTGAAGCTTTCTTT. V and J are TRBV11-3 and TRBJ1-1; 10 bases are a match to TRBD1. V lost 5 bases to trimming and J lost 1 base; unmatched junction nucleotides: 4. CDR1 and CDR2 (germline): SGHNT, YENEEA. The CDR3 runs 15 residues.

V usage is TRBV4-3 and J usage is TRBJ2-7; the D gene is possibly TRBD2 (5 bases). The V end lost 3 bases, the J end lost 6 bases, and 12 bases lay between the germline ends. The CDR3 consists of 13 residues. Germline CDR1 LGHNA, CDR2 YSLEER. CDR3 coding DNA: TGCGCCAGCAGCCAGGCAAGCGGAGGCGAGCAGTACGTC. This translates into CASSQASGGEQYV.

The chain recombines TRBV24-1 with TRBJ1-2; 8 nucleotides agree with TRBD1. Germline CDR1 reads KGHDR; CDR2 reads SFDVKD. CDR3 length equals 14 residues. Trimming removed 3 bases from V and 3 bases from J; junction bases left unmatched: 2. The CDR3 protein is CATSDVQGDYGYTF. DNA for the CDR3: TGTGCCACCAGTGATGTACAGGGGGACTATGGCTACACCTTC.